These T cell receptor beta chains were read from a single sample in a study of blood T cell repertoires in COVID-19. The protocol was immunoSEQ multiplex PCR, while the TCRdb copy is restricted to in-frame clones and leaves out a portion. This table holds about 250,000 clones, roughly nine tenths found once. Sample: PBMCs or T cells enriched from blood (not recorded which). These receptors all come from a woman aged 18 to 35 who had recovered from COVID-19. CDR3s include the opening cysteine and the closing phenylalanine or tryptophan. The order of the fields is V gene, D gene, J gene, clone size, CDR3 protein, CDR3 DNA. A D gene is named only where the DNA matches it firmly. Part of the rows lack a size; the others show once, few, many or a class for expanded clones.

>TRBV19|-|TRBJ2-5|once
CASSIGGYGETQYF
TGTGCCAGTAGTATTGGGGGCTACGGAGAGACCCAGTACTTC
>TRBV5-1|-|TRBJ1-1|-
CASSLAGDTEAFF
TGCGCCAGCAGCTTGGCCGGGGACACTGAAGCTTTCTTT
>TRBV2|-|TRBJ1-6|-
CASRADFNSPLHF
TGTGCCAGCAGGGCAGACTTTAATTCACCCCTCCACTTT
>TRBV2|TRBD2|TRBJ2-2|few
CASTGLAGRAGELFF
TGTGCCAGCACGGGGCTAGCGGGTAGGGCCGGGGAGCTGTTTTTT
>TRBV7-9|-|TRBJ2-2|-
CASSPGLAGELFF
TGTGCCAGCAGCCCGGGGTTAGCCGGGGAGCTGTTTTTT
>TRBV18|TRBD1|TRBJ1-1|-
CASSPRSTGGVDPEAFF
TGTGCCAGCTCACCCCGCTCGACAGGGGGTGTTGATCCTGAAGCTTTCTTT
>TRBV9|-|TRBJ1-3|-
CASSAPVYGGNTIYF
TGTGCCAGCAGCGCTCCGGTGTATGGTGGAAACACCATATATTTT
>TRBV19|TRBD1|TRBJ2-2|-
CASSLRTGPRTGELFF
TGTGCCAGTAGTCTCCGGACAGGCCCAAGGACCGGGGAGCTGTTTTTT
>TRBV30|TRBD1|TRBJ1-1|-
CAWSSTGGWDEAFF
TGTGCCTGGAGCTCGACAGGGGGCTGGGATGAAGCTTTCTTT
>TRBV10-2|-|TRBJ2-7|-
CASTPQGSSYEQYF
TGCGCCAGCACCCCTCAGGGATCCTCCTACGAGCAGTACTTC
>TRBV29-1|-|TRBJ2-4|-
CSVVENIQYF
TGCAGCGTTGTAGAAAACATTCAGTACTTC
>TRBV4-1|-|TRBJ1-4|-
CASSPSTDSNEKLFF
TGCGCCAGCAGCCCATCAACGGACAGTAATGAAAAACTGTTTTTT
>TRBV7-9|-|TRBJ2-3|-
CASSPPPGMRNTDTQYF
TGTGCCAGCAGCCCGCCCCCAGGGATGAGAAACACAGATACGCAGTATTTT
>TRBV7-9|-|TRBJ1-1|-
CASSQSGGITEAFF
TGTGCCAGCAGCCAATCTGGAGGGATTACTGAAGCTTTCTTT
>TRBV27|TRBD1|TRBJ1-1|-
CASSPPGGTEAFF
TGTGCCAGCAGCCCTCCAGGGGGAACTGAAGCTTTCTTT
>TRBV7-6|-|TRBJ1-1|-
CASSLVWGDTEAFF
TGTGCCAGCAGCTTAGTTTGGGGGGACACTGAAGCTTTCTTT
>TRBV7-8|TRBD1|TRBJ1-1|-
CASSYLGQGWNTEAFF
TGTGCCAGCAGCTACCTCGGACAGGGGTGGAACACTGAAGCTTTCTTT
>TRBV9|TRBD1|TRBJ1-1|once
CASSPGQGADNTEAFF
TGTGCCAGCAGCCCCGGACAGGGGGCCGATAACACTGAAGCTTTCTTT
>TRBV30|TRBD1|TRBJ1-2|-
CARQETGGVGYGYTF
TGTGCCAGACAAGAGACAGGGGGAGTTGGCTATGGCTACACCTTC
>TRBV5-1|-|TRBJ1-4|-
CASSPRVRITTNEKLFF
TGCGCCAGCAGCCCGAGGGTCAGGATAACAACTAATGAAAAACTGTTTTTT
>TRBV4-2|-|TRBJ1-1|-
CASSQPGERAFF
TGTGCCAGCAGTCAACCAGGGGAACGAGCTTTCTTT
>TRBV7-9|TRBD2|TRBJ2-1|-
CASSPGLDLWGEQFF
TGTGCCAGCAGCCCAGGACTAGATCTTTGGGGTGAGCAGTTCTTC
>TRBV7-6|-|TRBJ2-5|-
CASSLVFQETQYF
TGTGCCAGCAGCTTAGTCTTCCAAGAGACCCAGTACTTC
>TRBV27|-|TRBJ1-1|-
CASSPGGVTEAFF
TGTGCCAGCAGTCCTGGGGGGGTCACTGAAGCTTTCTTT
>TRBV30|TRBD1|TRBJ2-3|-
CAQKTGASTDTQYF
TGTGCGCAGAAGACAGGGGCCAGCACAGATACGCAGTATTTT
>TRBV5-4|TRBD2|TRBJ2-1|-
CASRYQGGHEQFF
TGTGCCAGCAGATATCAGGGAGGGCATGAGCAGTTCTTC
>TRBV28|-|TRBJ1-5|-
CASSSNVGRSNQPQHF
TGTGCCAGCAGCTCAAACGTGGGGCGTAGCAATCAGCCCCAGCATTTT
>TRBV6-5|-|TRBJ2-5|-
CASSPGIPRGETQYF
TGTGCCAGCAGTCCTGGGATCCCTCGGGGAGAGACCCAGTACTTC
>TRBV2|-|TRBJ1-6|-
CASRVDSGKNSPLHF
TGTGCCAGCAGAGTAGACTCGGGGAAAAATTCACCCCTCCACTTT
>TRBV7-9|-|TRBJ1-1|-
CASSPSPTNTEAFF
TGTGCCAGCAGCCCGAGCCCGACTAACACTGAAGCTTTCTTT
>TRBV4-2|-|TRBJ2-1|-
CASSQTEFNEQFF
TGTGCCAGCAGCCAAACGGAGTTCAATGAGCAGTTCTTC
>TRBV19|-|TRBJ1-1|-
CASNRAQGNEAFF
TGTGCCAGTAACCGGGCGCAGGGAAATGAAGCTTTCTTT
>TRBV14|TRBD1|TRBJ1-6|few
CASSRDRLLPLHF
TGTGCCAGCAGCCGGGACAGGTTGTTGCCCCTCCACTTT
>TRBV5-1|-|TRBJ2-1|-
CASSPYRAYEQFF
TGCGCCAGCAGCCCCTACAGGGCCTATGAGCAGTTCTTC
>TRBV2|-|TRBJ2-2|-
CATSPDTGELFF
TGTGCCACCAGTCCCGACACCGGGGAGCTGTTTTTT
>TRBV5-6|TRBD1|TRBJ1-1|-
CASSLNRGSTEAFF
TGTGCCAGCAGCCTAAACAGGGGGAGCACTGAAGCTTTCTTT
>TRBV5-8|-|TRBJ2-7|-
CAVKELYSYEQYF
TGTGCTGTTAAGGAGCTTTACTCCTACGAGCAGTACTTC
>TRBV7-4|-|TRBJ2-7|-
CATPQGGIYEQYF
TGTGCCACCCCCCAGGGCGGGATATACGAGCAGTACTTC
>TRBV3-1/TRBV3-2|TRBD1|TRBJ2-5|-
CASSPQGFPQETQYF
TGTGCCAGCAGCCCACAGGGGTTCCCCCAAGAGACCCAGTACTTC
>TRBV5-1|-|TRBJ1-2|-
CATSVGGTNYGYTF
TGCGCCACCTCGGTGGGGGGGACTAACTATGGCTACACCTTC
>TRBV6-1|-|TRBJ1-2|few
CASSENLQVGYTF
TGTGCCAGCAGTGAAAATTTGCAGGTGGGCTACACCTTC
>TRBV12-5|TRBD1|TRBJ2-7|-
CASGLVGGQGSSYEQYF
TGTGCTAGTGGTTTGGTAGGAGGACAGGGGAGCTCCTACGAGCAGTACTTC
>TRBV10-2|-|TRBJ2-5|-
CASSESLAELQETQYF
TGCGCCAGCAGTGAGTCGTTGGCGGAACTCCAAGAGACCCAGTACTTC
>TRBV27|TRBD2|TRBJ2-1|-
CASSSPRGGLYEQFF
TGTGCCAGCAGTTCCCCGCGGGGGGGTTTGTATGAGCAGTTCTTC
>TRBV7-2|-|TRBJ2-1|-
CASSTSTGNEQFF
TGTGCCAGCAGCACATCGACGGGCAATGAGCAGTTCTTC